The 23 T cell receptor beta chains below come from one sample, sequenced in a study of cytotoxic CD8 clonotypes in ibrutinib-treated CLL. The repertoire was sequenced with immunoSEQ multiplex PCR; TCRdb's copy has only in-frame clones and lacks some. The sample lists approximately 330,000 clones; 80% were seen once. Here the sequenced sample was PBMCs, taken before ibrutinib treatment. Source of these receptors: a human donor with chronic lymphocytic leukemia.

The CDR3 loop reads CSVEEDRGREQYF. As DNA, the CDR3 is TGCAGCGTTGAAGAGGACAGGGGACGCGAGCAGTACTTC. This chain links TRBV29-1 with TRBJ2-7; TRBD1 matches at 9 bases. Germline CDR1 SQVTM, CDR2 ANQGSEA. V trimming: 0 bases; J trimming: 6 bases; junction bases outside the gene matches: 3. This CDR3 region has 13 residues.

The rearrangement joins TRBV30 to TRBJ2-1, with TRBD2 identical over 9 bases. The CDR3 loop spans 17 amino acids. V was pared by 2 bases and J by 0 bases, with 8 bases of the junction left unmatched. The germline gives CDR1 GTSNPN, CDR2 SVGIG (reference sequence). The CDR3: CAWSNLNSGSSYNEQFF. CDR3 in DNA: TGTGCCTGGAGTAACCTGAATAGCGGGAGCTCCTACAATGAGCAGTTCTTC.

This clone appeared a single time. The chain recombines TRBV7-8 with TRBJ2-1, with 15 bases lining up with TRBD2. Trimming removed 6 bases from V and 9 bases from J; junction bases left unmatched: 6. CDR1 SGHVS and CDR2 FQNEAQ come from the germline V gene. This CDR3 contains 15 residues. CDR3 protein: CASSVGLAGGGEQFF. CDR3 DNA sequence: TGTGCCAGCAGTGTGGGACTAGCGGGAGGAGGTGAGCAGTTCTTC.

The J gene is TRBJ2-5, the V gene TRBV7-9; D unclear. V gave up 5 bases and J gave up 5 bases, with 12 bases separating them. Germline V gives CDR1 SEHNR, CDR2 FQNEAQ (reference sequence). This CDR3 region has 13 residues. In DNA form, the CDR3 reads TGTGCCAGCAGCCGAACACTGTCCGAGACCCAGTACTTC. Translating gives CASSRTLSETQYF.

The chain carries TRBV30 and TRBJ2-5, with 7 nucleotides matching TRBD1. The CDR3 sequence is 15 residues long. In germline, CDR1 is GTSNPN, CDR2 SVGIG (reference sequence). The junction had 8 bases not matched to a gene; V was cut back by 2 bases and J by 2 bases. DNA for the CDR3: TGTGCCTGGAGTACCCCCCGACAGGGTCAAGAGACCCAGTACTTC. It is translated as CAWSTPRQGQETQYF.

Concerning this clone: Other DNA sequences of this sample code for an identical CDR3. J is TRBJ2-7 and V is TRBV27; D is possibly TRBD2 (5 bases). The CDR3 is made up of 13 amino acids. Trimming removed 3 bases from V and 4 bases from J, with 10 bases in between. Germline V lookup: CDR1 MNHEY, CDR2 SMNVEV (reference sequence). CDR3 in DNA: TGTGCCAGCAGTTTGGGCGGGTCTTACGAGCAGTACTTC. This codes for CASSLGGSYEQYF.

V gene TRBV6-6 combines with J gene TRBJ2-3, with D unresolved. V lost 2 bases and J 2 bases, leaving 8 bases between the germline ends. Germline assignment: CDR1 MNHNY and CDR2 SVGAGI (reference sequence). The CDR3 extends over 14 amino acids. In DNA, the CDR3 is TGTGCCAGCAGTTACGAGCAGTACACAGATACGCAGTATTTT. This gives the protein CASSYEQYTDTQYF.

J is TRBJ1-3 and V is TRBV10-3; no definite D call. CDR3 length: 13 residues. The germline V and J ends were trimmed by 7 bases and 2 bases, with 9 bases remaining between them. Germline V CDR1 and CDR2: ENHRY, SYGVKD. CDR3: CAITPGAGNTIYF. The CDR3 coding sequence is TGTGCCATCACCCCCGGGGCTGGAAACACCATATATTTT.

This chain joins TRBV10-3 and TRBJ2-7; 7 bases agree with TRBD2. The CDR3 is 13 amino acids. CDR1 and CDR2 from the germline V gene are ENHRY and SYGVKD. J was trimmed by 2 bases and V by 2 bases; bases with no gene match: 0. CDR3 in DNA: TGTGCCATCAGTGAGGCGGGAGCCTACGAGCAGTACTTC. Encoded protein: CAISEAGAYEQYF.

The chain uses TRBV5-5 and TRBJ2-5; 11 bases fit TRBD1. V lost 5 bases to trimming and J lost 1 base; unmatched junction nucleotides: 4. This CDR3 contains 15 residues. Germline V gene lookup returns CDR1 SGHKS and CDR2 YYEKEE (reference sequence). CDR3 nucleotides: TGTGCCAGCAGGAGGGACAGGGGGATCCAAGAGACCCAGTACTTC. Translated, it gives CASRRDRGIQETQYF.

The CDR3 DNA is TGTGCCAGCAGCCAAGAGTGGGGCGGAGGCGAGCAGTACTTC. Its translation is CASSQEWGGGEQYF. V and J are TRBV4-2 and TRBJ2-7; D may correspond to TRBD1 or TRBD2 (5 bases each). The V gene's germline CDR1 is LGHNA and CDR2 YNFKEQ. The CDR3 has 14 amino acids. The V end was cut by 0 bases, the J end by 6 bases, with 12 bases between.

This clone was picked up a small number of times. V is TRBV6-6 and J is TRBJ1-2, with 9 bases lining up with TRBD1. V lost 2 bases, J lost 2 bases, and 3 bases stayed unmatched. The CDR3 extends over 15 amino acids. Looked up from germline, CDR1 is MNHNY and CDR2 is SVGAGI (reference sequence). The CDR3 is CASSYGGTGNYGYTF. For the CDR3, the DNA is TGTGCCAGCAGTTACGGGGGGACAGGGAACTATGGCTACACCTTC.

In this sample, this clone turned up once. The V call is TRBV9, the J call TRBJ2-1; D may correspond to TRBD1 or TRBD2 (5 bases each). Trimming removed 0 bases from V and 4 bases from J, with 14 bases in between. In germline, CDR1 is SGDLS, CDR2 YYNGEE. The CDR3 sequence is 16 residues long. The CDR3 loop reads CASSVGGLRQYNEQFF. Written as DNA, the CDR3 is TGTGCCAGCAGCGTAGGGGGGTTGAGGCAATACAATGAGCAGTTCTTC.

The chain has TRBV2 and TRBJ2-2, with a weak D call TRBD2 (6 bases). Trimming cost V 4 bases and J 7 bases, with 13 bases left between them. Germline-derived CDR1 and CDR2 are SNHLY and FYNNEI. This CDR3 comprises 14 residues. The chain's CDR3 is CASSGNLAYGELFF. The CDR3 region has the DNA TGTGCCAGCAGTGGGAACCTAGCGTACGGGGAGCTGTTTTTT. Supplemented by reference TRBV2 and TRBJ2-2, the full variable domain reads EPEVTQTPSHQVTQMGQEVILRCVPISNHLYFYWYRQILGQKVEFLVSFYNNEISEKSEIFDDQFSVERPDGSNFTLKIRSTKLEDSAMYFCASSGNLAYGELFFGEGSRLTVL.

The J gene is TRBJ2-7, the V gene TRBV5-1; no definite D call. The CDR3 has 13 amino acids. Trimming removed 3 bases from V and 3 bases from J, with 10 bases in between. Germline CDR1 and CDR2: SGHRS and YFSETQ. The CDR3 reads CASSSLASYEQYF. Here the CDR3 DNA reads TGCGCCAGCAGCTCGTTGGCTAGCTACGAGCAGTACTTC.

This clone was detected a few times. CDR3: CASSFGIGDYGYTF. The CDR3 nucleotides read TGTGCCAGCAGCTTCGGCATTGGGGACTATGGCTACACCTTC. The V and J genes are TRBV6-1 and TRBJ1-2, with D unresolved. Deletions cut 6 bases from V and 3 bases from J, with 14 bases between. This CDR3 spans 14 amino acids. CDR1 is MNHNS and CDR2 is SASEGT in the germline V gene.

V gene TRBV14 combines with J gene TRBJ2-7, with a weak D call TRBD1 (6 bases). V was clipped by 1 base and J by 0 bases, with 10 bases between them. The germline CDR1 and CDR2 sequences are SGHDN and FVKESK. This CDR3 has 15 amino acids. The CDR3 here is CASSQAEDSSYEQYF. In DNA, the CDR3 is TGTGCCAGCAGCCAAGCTGAGGACAGCTCCTACGAGCAGTACTTC.

The CDR3 DNA reads TGTGCCAGCAGCTCCGCGGGTTCCTACAATGAGCAGTTCTTC. It translates to CASSSAGSYNEQFF. The genes are TRBV7-9 and TRBJ2-1; D is possibly TRBD2 (5 bases). CDR3 length equals 14 residues. Germline V lookup: CDR1 SEHNR, CDR2 FQNEAQ (reference sequence). Trimming removed 4 bases from V and 1 base from J, with 8 bases in between.

As DNA, the CDR3 is TGTGCCAGCAGGATCGGGACAGACCTCGGGGAGACCAATCAGCCCCAGCATTTT. It codes for CASRIGTDLGETNQPQHF. V usage is TRBV6-7 and J usage is TRBJ1-5, with 7 bases aligning to TRBD1. TRBV6-7 falls under the ORF class, with uncertain function. V trimming: 6 bases; J trimming: 3 bases; junction bases outside the gene matches: 17. The CDR3 spans 18 residues.

This chain connects TRBV5-6 to TRBJ1-2; weak D call: TRBD1 (5 bases). Germline V CDR1 and CDR2: SGHDT, YYEEEE. The CDR3 is 15 amino acids. Trimming cost V 4 bases and J 6 bases, with 19 bases left between them. The CDR3 spells CASSHRWQGGHGYTF. DNA of the CDR3: TGTGCCAGCAGCCATAGGTGGCAGGGAGGGCATGGCTACACCTTC.

This chain joins TRBV6-5 and TRBJ1-2; D is undetermined. This CDR3 comprises 14 residues. V lost 5 bases and J 4 bases, leaving 14 bases between the germline ends. Germline CDR1 reads MNHEY; CDR2 reads SVGAGI. The CDR3 bases are TGTGCCAGCAGTCCCTGGACGGGCGGCTATGGCTACACCTTC. It yields the protein CASSPWTGGYGYTF.

This clone was counted only a few times. The chain is built from TRBV18 and TRBJ1-2; D may be TRBD1 (6 bases). V dropped 2 bases and J dropped 5 bases, with 18 bases sitting between them. Germline CDR1 and CDR2: KGHSH and LQKENI. This CDR3 has 16 amino acids. CDR3 region: CASSPIQGVAEYGYTF. CDR3 DNA sequence: TGTGCCAGCTCACCAATACAGGGAGTGGCCGAATATGGCTACACCTTC.

This clone came up a few times. The V call is TRBV11-2, the J call TRBJ2-1; TRBD2 agrees at 7 bases. The germline CDR1 and CDR2 sequences are SGHAT and FQNNGV. This CDR3 is built from 15 residues. The trim removed 0 bases at V and 2 bases at J, leaving 1 base unmatched. CDR3 nucleotide sequence: TGTGCCAGCAGCTTAGATGCGGGAGCCTACAATGAGCAGTTCTTC. As protein: CASSLDAGAYNEQFF.